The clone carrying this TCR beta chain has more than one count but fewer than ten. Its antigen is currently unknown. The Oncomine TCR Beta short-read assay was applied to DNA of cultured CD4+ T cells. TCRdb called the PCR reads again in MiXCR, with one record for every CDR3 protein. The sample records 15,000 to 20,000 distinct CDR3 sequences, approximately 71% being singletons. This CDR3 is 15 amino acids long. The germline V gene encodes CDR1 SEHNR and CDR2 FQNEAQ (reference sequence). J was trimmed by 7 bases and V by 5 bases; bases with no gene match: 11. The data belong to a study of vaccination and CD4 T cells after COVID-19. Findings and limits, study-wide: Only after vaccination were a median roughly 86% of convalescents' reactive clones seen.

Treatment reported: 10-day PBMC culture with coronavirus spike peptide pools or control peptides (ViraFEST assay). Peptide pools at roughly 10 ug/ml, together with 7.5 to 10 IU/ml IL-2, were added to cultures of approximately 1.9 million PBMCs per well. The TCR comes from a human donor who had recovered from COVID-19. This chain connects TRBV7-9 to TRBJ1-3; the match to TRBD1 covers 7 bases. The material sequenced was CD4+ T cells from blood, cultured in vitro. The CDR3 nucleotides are TGTGCCAGCAGCCCACAGGGGCCCCTGGCGAACACCATATATTTT. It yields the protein CASSPQGPLANTIYF.